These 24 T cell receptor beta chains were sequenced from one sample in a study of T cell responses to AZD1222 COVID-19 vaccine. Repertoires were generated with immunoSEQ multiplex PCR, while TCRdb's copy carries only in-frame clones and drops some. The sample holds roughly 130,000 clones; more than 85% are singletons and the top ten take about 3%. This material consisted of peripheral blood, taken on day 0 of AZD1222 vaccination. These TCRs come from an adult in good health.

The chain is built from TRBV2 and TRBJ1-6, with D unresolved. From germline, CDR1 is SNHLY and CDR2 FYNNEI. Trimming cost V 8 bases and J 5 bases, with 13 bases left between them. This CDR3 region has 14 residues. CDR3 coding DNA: TGTGCCAGCGGAAAATCCAACAATAATTCACCCCTCCACTTT. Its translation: CASGKSNNNSPLHF.

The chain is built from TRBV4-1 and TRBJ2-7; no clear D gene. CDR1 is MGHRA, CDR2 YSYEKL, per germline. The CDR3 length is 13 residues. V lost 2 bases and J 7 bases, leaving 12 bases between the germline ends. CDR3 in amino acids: CASSQIIPGEQYF. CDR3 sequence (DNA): TGCGCCAGCAGCCAAATTATCCCTGGGGAGCAGTACTTC.

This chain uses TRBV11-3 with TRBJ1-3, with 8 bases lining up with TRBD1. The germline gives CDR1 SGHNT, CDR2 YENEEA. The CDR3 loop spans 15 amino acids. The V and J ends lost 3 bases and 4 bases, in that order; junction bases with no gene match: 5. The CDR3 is CASSFRGLSGNTIYF. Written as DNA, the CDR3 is TGTGCCAGCAGCTTCAGGGGGCTGTCGGGAAACACCATATATTTT.

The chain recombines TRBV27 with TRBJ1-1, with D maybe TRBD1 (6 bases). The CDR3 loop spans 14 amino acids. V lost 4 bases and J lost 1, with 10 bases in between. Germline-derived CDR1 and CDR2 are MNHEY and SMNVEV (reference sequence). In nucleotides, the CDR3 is TGTGCCAGCAGTTCCCAGGGGCCGAACACTGAAGCTTTCTTT. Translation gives CASSSQGPNTEAFF.

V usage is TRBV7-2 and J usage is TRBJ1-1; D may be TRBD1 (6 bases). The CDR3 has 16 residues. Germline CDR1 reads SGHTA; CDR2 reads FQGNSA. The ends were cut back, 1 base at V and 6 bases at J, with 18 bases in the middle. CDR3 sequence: CASSLELWGRRAEAFF. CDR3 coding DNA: TGTGCCAGCAGCTTAGAGCTTTGGGGGCGCAGGGCTGAAGCTTTCTTT.

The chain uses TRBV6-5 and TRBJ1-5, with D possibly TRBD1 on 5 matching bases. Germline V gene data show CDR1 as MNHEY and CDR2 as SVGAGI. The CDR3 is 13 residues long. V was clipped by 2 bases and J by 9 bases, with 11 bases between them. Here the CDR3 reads CASSYTKRGPQHF. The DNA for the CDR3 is TGTGCCAGCAGTTACACTAAAAGGGGGCCCCAGCATTTT.

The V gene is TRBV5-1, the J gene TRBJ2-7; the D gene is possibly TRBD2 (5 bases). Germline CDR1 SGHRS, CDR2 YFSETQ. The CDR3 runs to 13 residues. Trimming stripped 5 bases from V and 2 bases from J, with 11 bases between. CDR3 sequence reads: CASRASGPYEQYF. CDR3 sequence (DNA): TGCGCCAGCAGGGCGAGCGGTCCCTACGAGCAGTACTTC.

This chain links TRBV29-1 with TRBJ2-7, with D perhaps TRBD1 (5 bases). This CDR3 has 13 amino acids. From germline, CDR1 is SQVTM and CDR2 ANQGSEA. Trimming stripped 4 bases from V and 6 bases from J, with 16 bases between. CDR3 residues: CSVGAGAPSEQYF. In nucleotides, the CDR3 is TGCAGCGTTGGGGCTGGGGCCCCCAGCGAGCAGTACTTC.

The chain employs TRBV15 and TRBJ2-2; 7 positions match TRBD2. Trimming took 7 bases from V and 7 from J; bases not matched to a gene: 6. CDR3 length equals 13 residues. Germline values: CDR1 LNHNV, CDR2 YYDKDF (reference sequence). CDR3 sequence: CATNLGGNGELFF. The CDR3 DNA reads TGTGCCACCAATCTCGGGGGGAACGGGGAGCTGTTTTTT.

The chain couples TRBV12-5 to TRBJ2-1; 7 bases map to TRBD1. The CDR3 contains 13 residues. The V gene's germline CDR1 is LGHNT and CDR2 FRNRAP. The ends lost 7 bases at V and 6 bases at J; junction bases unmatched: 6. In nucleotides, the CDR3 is TGTGCTAGTGCGTTAGACAGGGTCAATGAGCAGTTCTTC. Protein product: CASALDRVNEQFF.

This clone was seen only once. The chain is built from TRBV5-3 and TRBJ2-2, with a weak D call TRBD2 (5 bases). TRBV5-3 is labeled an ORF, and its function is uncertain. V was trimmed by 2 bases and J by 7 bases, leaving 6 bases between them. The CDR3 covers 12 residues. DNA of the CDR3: TGTGCCAGAAGCTTCGGGGACGGGGAGCTGTTTTTT. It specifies CARSFGDGELFF.

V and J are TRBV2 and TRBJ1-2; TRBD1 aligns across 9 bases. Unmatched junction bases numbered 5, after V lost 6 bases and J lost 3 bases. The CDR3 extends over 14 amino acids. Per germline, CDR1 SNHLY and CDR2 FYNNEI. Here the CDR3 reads CASSGTGRDYGYTF. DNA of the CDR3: TGTGCCAGCAGCGGGACAGGGCGAGACTATGGCTACACCTTC.

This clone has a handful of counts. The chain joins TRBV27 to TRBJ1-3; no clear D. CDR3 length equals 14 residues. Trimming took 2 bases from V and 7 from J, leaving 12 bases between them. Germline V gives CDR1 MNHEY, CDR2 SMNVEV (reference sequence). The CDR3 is CASSLSPNGNTIYF. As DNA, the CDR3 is TGTGCCAGCAGTTTAAGTCCAAACGGGAACACCATATATTTT.

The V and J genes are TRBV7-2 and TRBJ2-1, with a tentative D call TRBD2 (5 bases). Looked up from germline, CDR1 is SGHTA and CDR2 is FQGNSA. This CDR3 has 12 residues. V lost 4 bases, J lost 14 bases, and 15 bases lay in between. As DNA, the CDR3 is TGTGCCAGCAGCTCGACCCGCCACGGGGAGTTCTTC. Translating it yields CASSSTRHGEFF.

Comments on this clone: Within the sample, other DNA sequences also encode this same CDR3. The CDR3 spells CASSLRAGGPDTQYF. As DNA, the CDR3 is TGTGCCAGCAGCTTAAGAGCGGGAGGGCCGGATACGCAGTATTTT. The genes are TRBV7-9 and TRBJ2-3, with TRBD2 matching 10 bases. The germline gives CDR1 SEHNR, CDR2 FQNEAQ (reference sequence). This CDR3 comprises 15 residues. Losses at the gene ends were 2 bases for V and 6 bases for J; bases not matched to a gene: 5.

This CDR3 is CASSLRRNTIYF. The CDR3 DNA reads TGTGCCAGCAGTTTGAGGAGAAACACCATATATTTT. The chain combines TRBV28 with TRBJ1-3; D gene ambiguous. Looked up from germline, CDR1 is MDHEN and CDR2 is SYDVKM. Trimming took 3 bases from V and 5 from J, leaving 5 bases between them. This CDR3 has 12 amino acids. Variable domain in full (rest from reference TRBV28 and TRBJ1-3): DVKVTQSSRYLVKRTGEKVFLECVQDMDHENMFWYRQDPGLGLRLIYFSYDVKMKEKGDIPEGYSVSREKKERFSLILESASTNQTSMYLCASSLRRNTIYFGEGSWLTVV.

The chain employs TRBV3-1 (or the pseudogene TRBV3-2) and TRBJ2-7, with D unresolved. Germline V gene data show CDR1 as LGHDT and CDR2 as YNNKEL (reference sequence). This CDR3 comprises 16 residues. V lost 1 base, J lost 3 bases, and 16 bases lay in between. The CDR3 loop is CASSQVYVEADYEQYF. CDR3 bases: TGTGCCAGCAGCCAAGTATATGTTGAGGCGGACTACGAGCAGTACTTC.

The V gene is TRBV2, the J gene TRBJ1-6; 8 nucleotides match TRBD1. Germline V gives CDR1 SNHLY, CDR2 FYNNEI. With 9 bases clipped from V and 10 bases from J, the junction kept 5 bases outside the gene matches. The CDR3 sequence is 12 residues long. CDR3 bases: TGTGCCAGTCAGGGGGCTAAATCACCCCTCCACTTT. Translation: CASQGAKSPLHF.

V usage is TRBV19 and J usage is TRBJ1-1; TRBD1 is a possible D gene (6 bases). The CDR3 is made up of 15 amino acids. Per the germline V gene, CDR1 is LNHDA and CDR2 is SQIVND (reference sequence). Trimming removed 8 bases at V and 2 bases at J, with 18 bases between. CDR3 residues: CASGERGYLNTEAFF. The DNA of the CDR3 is TGTGCCAGTGGAGAGAGGGGGTATCTAAACACTGAAGCTTTCTTT.

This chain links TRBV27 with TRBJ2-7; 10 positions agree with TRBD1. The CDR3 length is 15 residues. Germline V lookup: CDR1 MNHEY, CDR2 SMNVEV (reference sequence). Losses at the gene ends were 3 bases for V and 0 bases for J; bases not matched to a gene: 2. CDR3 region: CASSLDRGISYEQYF. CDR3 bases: TGTGCCAGCAGTTTGGACAGGGGGATCTCCTACGAGCAGTACTTC.

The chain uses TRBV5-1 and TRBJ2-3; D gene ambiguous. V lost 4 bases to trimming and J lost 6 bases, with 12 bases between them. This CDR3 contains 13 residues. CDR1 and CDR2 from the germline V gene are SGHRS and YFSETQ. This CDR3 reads CASSPSGEDTQYF. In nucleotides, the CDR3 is TGCGCCAGCAGCCCTAGTGGCGAGGATACGCAGTATTTT.

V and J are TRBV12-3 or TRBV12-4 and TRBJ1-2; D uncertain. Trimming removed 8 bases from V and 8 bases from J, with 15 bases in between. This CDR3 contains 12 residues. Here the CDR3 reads CASSKVGRGYTF. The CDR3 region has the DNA TGTGCCAGCTCTAAAGTAGGGAGGGGCTACACCTTC.

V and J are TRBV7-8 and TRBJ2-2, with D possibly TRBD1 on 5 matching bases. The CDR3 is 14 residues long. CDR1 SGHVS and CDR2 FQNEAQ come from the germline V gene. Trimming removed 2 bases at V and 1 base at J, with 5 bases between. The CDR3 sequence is CASSLQGNTGELFF. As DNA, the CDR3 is TGTGCCAGCAGCTTACAGGGGAACACCGGGGAGCTGTTTTTT. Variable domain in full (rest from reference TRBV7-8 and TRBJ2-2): GAGVSQSPRYKVAKRGQDVALRCDPISGHVSLFWYQQALGQGPEFLTYFQNEAQLDKSGLPSDRFFAERPEGSVSTLKIQRTQQEDSAVYLCASSLQGNTGELFFGEGSRLTVL.

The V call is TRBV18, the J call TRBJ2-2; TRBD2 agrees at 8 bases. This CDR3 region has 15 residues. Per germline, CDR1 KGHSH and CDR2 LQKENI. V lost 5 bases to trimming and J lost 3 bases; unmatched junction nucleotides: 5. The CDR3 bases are TGTGCCAGCTCATTCAGCGGGAGCGACACCGGGGAGCTGTTTTTT. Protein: CASSFSGSDTGELFF.